The entry below describes one T cell receptor (beta chain). TCRdb's table, derived via immunoSEQ multiplex PCR, lists solely in-frame clones and lacks some. The sample has over 85,000 clones, about nine tenths seen once. These data are taken from a study of T cell changes during pregnancy in multiple sclerosis. The CDR3 totals 18 residues. Trimming removed 5 bases from V and 0 bases from J, with 17 bases in between. Germline CDR1 is SGHVS and CDR2 is FNYEAQ. This TCR came from a female donor in good health, enrolled as a control in a pregnancy study. The sequences come from peripheral blood, collected after pregnancy. This rearrangement joins TRBV7-6 to TRBJ2-6; D may be TRBD2 (5 bases). The CDR3: CASSIQPRGPSGANVLTF. The CDR3 coding sequence is TGTGCCAGCAGCATACAGCCCCGGGGTCCCTCTGGGGCCAACGTCCTGACTTTC.